These 12 T cell receptor beta chains were all obtained from the same sample, sequenced in a study of blood T cell repertoires in COVID-19 (dated by TCRdb to about 2020). The library was built by means of the immunoSEQ multiplex PCR assay. The table was pulled from immuneACCESS by TCRdb, which kept in-frame rearrangements only. Such tables lose some clones; where checked, under half of the loss comes from unresolved V genes, and the rest has no known cause. In all, the sample holds about 150,000 clones, and over 65% of those were seen once. Under 2% of the sample is taken by the ten largest. The specimen was peripheral blood. The receptor source for this set is an elderly man with acute or convalescent COVID-19.

This chain joins TRBV29-1 and TRBJ2-2; D ambiguous. Trimming removed 5 bases at V and 6 bases at J, with 4 bases between. CDR1 and CDR2 (germline): SQVTM, ANQGSEA. The CDR3 covers 10 residues. The CDR3 sequence is CSVSAGELFF. The CDR3 region has the DNA TGCAGCGTTTCCGCCGGGGAGCTGTTTTTT.

This chain joins TRBV10-3 and TRBJ2-2, with 9 bases fitting TRBD1. The germline V gene has CDR1 ENHRY and CDR2 SYGVKD. The CDR3 extends over 14 amino acids. The junction had 9 bases not matched to a gene; V was cut back by 10 bases and J by 6 bases. CDR3 loop: CATGDRDFAGELFF. The CDR3, as DNA: TGTGCCACCGGGGACAGGGACTTTGCCGGGGAGCTGTTTTTT.

V gene TRBV6-6 combines with J gene TRBJ1-5; perhaps TRBD1 as D (5 bases). Germline loops: CDR1 MNHNY, CDR2 SVGAGI (reference sequence). This CDR3 spans 15 amino acids. V lost 7 bases to trimming and J lost 4 bases, with 17 bases between them. The CDR3 reads CASTLPGGTNQPQHF. The DNA of the CDR3 is TGTGCCAGCACCCTCCCTGGGGGGACTAATCAGCCCCAGCATTTT.

This sequence joins TRBV28 and TRBJ2-2; 10 nucleotides align to TRBD1. Germline V CDR1 and CDR2: MDHEN, SYDVKM. Trimming took 2 bases from V and 6 from J; bases not matched to a gene: 9. The CDR3 contains 17 residues. CDR3 region: CASSLGGTGVRSGELFF. CDR3 bases: TGTGCCAGCAGTTTAGGAGGGACAGGGGTACGGTCCGGGGAGCTGTTTTTT.

The chain links TRBV6-1 to TRBJ1-6; no firm D call. Germline CDR1 reads MNHNS; CDR2 reads SASEGT. V was pared by 3 bases and J by 12 bases, with 15 bases between. The CDR3 consists of 14 residues. The CDR3 nucleotides read TGTGCCAGCAGTGAGGCTTCCGGGAAAAAACCCCTCCACTTT. It is translated as CASSEASGKKPLHF.

The rearrangement links TRBV7-3 to TRBJ2-6; no clear D. Germline assignment: CDR1 SGHTA and CDR2 FQGTGA. The CDR3 is 14 residues long. Trimming shortened V by 5 bases and J by 4 bases, and 9 bases separated the two germline ends. Here the CDR3 reads CASSRFVGANVLTF. CDR3 coding DNA: TGTGCCAGCAGCCGGTTTGTCGGGGCCAACGTCCTGACTTTC.

The rearrangement links TRBV2 to TRBJ1-5; D not resolved. Per the germline V gene, CDR1 is SNHLY and CDR2 is FYNNEI. The CDR3 consists of 14 residues. Trimming left V 2 bases short and J 7 bases short, with 12 bases between. The CDR3 nucleotides are TGTGCCAGCAGTGAAAGGACCGGGAACCAGCCCCAGCATTTT. It specifies CASSERTGNQPQHF. The full variable domain, its missing parts supplied by reference TRBV2 and TRBJ1-5, is EPEVTQTPSHQVTQMGQEVILRCVPISNHLYFYWYRQILGQKVEFLVSFYNNEISEKSEIFDDQFSVERPDGSNFTLKIRSTKLEDSAMYFCASSERTGNQPQHFGDGTRLSIL.

The chain joins TRBV6-5 to TRBJ1-1, with unresolved D. Germline lookup yields CDR1 MNHEY and CDR2 SVGAGI. This CDR3 has 13 amino acids. V lost 11 bases to trimming and J lost 3 bases, with 16 bases between them. CDR3 DNA sequence: TGTGCCTCCTCTCGGGGAACGGACACTGAAGCTTTCTTT. Its translation: CASSRGTDTEAFF.

The chain is built from TRBV2 and TRBJ2-6; no clear D gene. The length of the CDR3 is 14 residues. The ends were cut back, 3 bases at V and 0 bases at J, with 3 bases in the middle. CDR1 is SNHLY, CDR2 FYNNEI, per germline. The CDR3: CASSESSGANVLTF. The CDR3 coding sequence is TGTGCCAGCAGTGAGAGCTCTGGGGCCAACGTCCTGACTTTC.

This clone was seen a single time. The chain joins TRBV2 to TRBJ2-2, with 9 bases aligning to TRBD1. From germline, CDR1 is SNHLY and CDR2 FYNNEI. The V gene end was trimmed by 5 bases and the J gene end by 5 bases; junction bases not matched to a gene: 9. This CDR3 contains 16 residues. CDR3 amino acids: CASSSTGTGLTGELFF. In nucleotides, the CDR3 is TGTGCCAGCAGTTCCACCGGGACAGGGTTAACCGGGGAGCTGTTTTTT.

The rearrangement links TRBV12-3 or TRBV12-4 to TRBJ1-1, with D hard to call. The CDR3 sequence is 11 residues long. V was pared by 3 bases and J by 7 bases, with 6 bases between. CDR3 loop: CASSFEGEAFF. Written as DNA, the CDR3 is TGTGCCAGCAGTTTCGAGGGTGAAGCTTTCTTT.

The chain has TRBV24-1 and TRBJ2-3; 7 bases fit TRBD2. Germline CDR1 reads KGHDR; CDR2 reads SFDVKD. Trimming at V came to 5 bases and at J to 3 bases, leaving 13 bases not matched to a gene. CDR3 length equals 17 residues. The CDR3 coding sequence is TGTGCCACCAGTGTTCCTAGCGGTATTCCGGAAACAGATACGCAGTATTTT. Translation gives CATSVPSGIPETDTQYF.